This passage covers 32 T cell receptor beta chains from one sample sequenced in a study of blood T cell repertoires in COVID-19. Profiling relied on immunoSEQ multiplex PCR, and the TCRdb table lists in-frame clones only, not all of them. The sample consists of about 140,000 clones, approximately 83% of them appearing once. The sequencing sample was made of peripheral blood. These receptors were obtained from a woman aged 55-70 years with acute or convalescent COVID-19.

The V and J genes are TRBV28 and TRBJ1-6; possibly TRBD1 for D (5 bases). Trimming took 5 bases from V and 8 from J, leaving 16 bases between them. This CDR3 is built from 15 residues. CDR1 and CDR2 (germline): MDHEN, SYDVKM. CDR3 region: CASSTPSGGYSPLHF. As DNA, the CDR3 is TGTGCCAGCAGTACCCCCTCGGGGGGGTATTCACCCCTCCACTTT. Combining the CDR3 with reference TRBV28 and TRBJ1-6 gives the whole variable domain DVKVTQSSRYLVKRTGEKVFLECVQDMDHENMFWYRQDPGLGLRLIYFSYDVKMKEKGDIPEGYSVSREKKERFSLILESASTNQTSMYLCASSTPSGGYSPLHFGNGTRLTVT.

V gene TRBV5-6 combines with J gene TRBJ2-1, with TRBD2 as a possible D gene (5 bases). The CDR3 extends over 12 amino acids. With 4 bases removed from V and 7 bases from J, the gap between germline ends came to 9 bases. Per the germline V gene, CDR1 is SGHDT and CDR2 is YYEEEE. The CDR3 nucleotides read TGTGCCAGCAGCCCCCCGGGAAATGAGCAGTTCTTC. Protein product: CASSPPGNEQFF.

The V and J genes are TRBV4-1 and TRBJ2-6, with a tentative D call TRBD1 (6 bases). The CDR3 loop spans 15 amino acids. V lost 5 bases and J lost 2, with 10 bases in between. Germline V gene data show CDR1 as MGHRA and CDR2 as YSYEKL. The CDR3 loop is CASSFPGAGANVLTF. DNA of the CDR3: TGCGCCAGCAGCTTCCCAGGGGCTGGGGCCAACGTCCTGACTTTC.

This chain links TRBV10-3 with TRBJ2-2; D is unclear. Looked up from germline, CDR1 is ENHRY and CDR2 is SYGVKD. V shed 7 bases and J shed 5 bases, with 11 bases lying between them. The CDR3 covers 13 residues. The CDR3 here is CAITPGSTGELFF. As DNA, the CDR3 is TGTGCCATCACCCCGGGTTCAACCGGGGAGCTGTTTTTT.

The J gene is TRBJ2-5, the V gene TRBV6-6; TRBD2 matches at 11 bases. CDR1 and CDR2 (germline): MNHNY, SVGAGI (reference sequence). J gave up 5 bases and V 7 bases, and 9 bases lay outside the gene matches. The CDR3 contains 15 residues. Here the CDR3 reads CASIFSGRARETQYF. As DNA, the CDR3 is TGTGCCAGCATCTTTAGCGGGAGGGCCCGGGAGACCCAGTACTTC.

The chain carries TRBV2 and TRBJ1-1; 8 positions match TRBD1. CDR3 length equals 14 residues. With V trimmed by 6 bases and J by 4 bases, 7 bases remained unmatched. Germline V lookup: CDR1 SNHLY, CDR2 FYNNEI. The CDR3 protein is CASREETGATEAFF. The CDR3 DNA is TGTGCCAGCAGAGAGGAGACAGGGGCCACTGAAGCTTTCTTT.

This clone has a single count. This sequence joins TRBV12-3 or TRBV12-4 and TRBJ2-6; D unclear. This CDR3 contains 13 residues. V lost 5 bases and J 3 bases, leaving 5 bases between the germline ends. As DNA, the CDR3 is TGTGCCAGCAGTATCGGTGGGGCCAACGTCCTGACTTTC. It codes for CASSIGGANVLTF.

This clone was observed a handful of times. The chain is built from TRBV10-1 and TRBJ1-2; D gene uncertain. Germline V lookup: CDR1 WNHNN, CDR2 SYGVQD (reference sequence). Trimming took 3 bases from V and 3 from J, leaving 8 bases between them. This CDR3 has 13 residues. The CDR3 here is CASSEWQDYGYTF. Written as DNA, the CDR3 is TGCGCCAGCAGTGAATGGCAGGACTATGGCTACACCTTC.

The V call is TRBV15, the J call TRBJ2-4; TRBD2 matches 7 bases. V lost 6 bases, J lost 0 bases, and 8 bases stayed unmatched. The CDR3 is 16 amino acids. The germline V gene encodes CDR1 LNHNV and CDR2 YYDKDF (reference sequence). The CDR3 is CATSGEGNIAKNIQYF. CDR3 bases: TGTGCCACCAGTGGGGAGGGGAATATAGCCAAAAACATTCAGTACTTC.

This clone was detected only once. The V gene is TRBV6-5, the J gene TRBJ1-1, with D maybe TRBD1 (6 bases). This CDR3 spans 14 amino acids. Germline assignment: CDR1 MNHEY and CDR2 SVGAGI. V shed 7 bases and J shed 4 bases, with 16 bases lying between them. The CDR3 is CASIERGAITEAFF. In DNA form, the CDR3 reads TGTGCCAGCATCGAACGGGGGGCGATCACTGAAGCTTTCTTT.

On this clone: This specimen includes other DNA sequences encoding the same CDR3. The CDR3 loop is CASSVEGQGTDTQYF. The CDR3 coding sequence is TGTGCCAGCAGCGTAGAAGGTCAGGGCACAGATACGCAGTATTTT. J is TRBJ2-3 and V is TRBV9, with unresolved D. The CDR3 sequence is 15 residues long. Germline CDR1 and CDR2: SGDLS and YYNGEE. Trimming left V 0 bases short and J 1 base short, with 9 bases between. The full variable domain, completed using reference TRBV9 and TRBJ2-3, is DSGVTQTPKHLITATGQRVTLRCSPRSGDLSVYWYQQSLDQGLQFLIQYYNGEERAKGNILERFSAQQFPDLHSELNLSSLELGDSALYFCASSVEGQGTDTQYFGPGTRLTVL.

A few counts support this clone. The CDR3, as DNA: TGTGCCAGCAGTTTTACCGAGTACGAGCAGTACTTC. Translated: CASSFTEYEQYF. This rearrangement joins TRBV2 to TRBJ2-7; D not resolved. Germline V gene data show CDR1 as SNHLY and CDR2 as FYNNEI. The CDR3 totals 12 residues. With 5 bases removed from V and 4 bases from J, the gap between germline ends came to 9 bases.

The J gene is TRBJ2-1, the V gene TRBV27, with 13 bases that match TRBD2. From germline, CDR1 is MNHEY and CDR2 SMNVEV (reference sequence). This CDR3 is 17 amino acids long. The ends lost 6 bases at V and 6 bases at J; junction bases unmatched: 11. The CDR3 protein is CASSYTRTSGSFNEQFF. The DNA of the CDR3 is TGTGCCAGCAGCTATACTAGGACTAGCGGGAGTTTCAATGAGCAGTTCTTC.

The chain carries TRBV5-1 and TRBJ1-1; D gene uncertain. This CDR3 region has 14 residues. Germline V gene sequence: CDR1 SGHRS, CDR2 YFSETQ. The ends were cut back, 2 bases at V and 1 base at J, with 9 bases in the middle. The CDR3, as DNA: TGCGCCAGCAGCTTTGATCCCGGGAACACTGAAGCTTTCTTT. Translating gives CASSFDPGNTEAFF.

The gene calls are TRBV3-1 (or the pseudogene TRBV3-2) and TRBJ2-5; TRBD2 might be the D (6 bases). The CDR3 length is 14 residues. V was cut by 6 bases and J by 2 bases, with 13 bases left in between. Germline assignment: CDR1 LGHDT and CDR2 YNNKEL (reference sequence). The CDR3 here is CASRHPAGQETQYF. CDR3 sequence (DNA): TGTGCCAGCAGACATCCAGCGGGTCAAGAGACCCAGTACTTC.

The rearrangement links TRBV20-1 to TRBJ2-7; D ambiguous. The CDR3 is made up of 11 amino acids. Germline assignment: CDR1 DFQATT and CDR2 SNEGSKA (reference sequence). Trimming took off 0 bases at V and 3 bases at J, with 3 bases between the two ends. CDR3 in DNA: TGCAGTGCTAGAGAACTCTACGAGCAGTACTTC. Residues: CSARELYEQYF.

This rearrangement joins TRBV7-3 to TRBJ2-3; the D gene is possibly TRBD1 (6 bases). V was shortened by 1 base and J by 1 base, with 15 bases between the two germline ends. CDR1 is SGHTA and CDR2 is FQGTGA in the germline V gene. The CDR3 spans 17 residues. The CDR3 reads CASSLRTGSKGTDTQYF. CDR3 DNA: TGTGCCAGCAGCTTAAGAACAGGGAGTAAGGGCACAGATACGCAGTATTTT.

This chain joins TRBV4-2 and TRBJ2-7; D gene uncertain. The germline V gene has CDR1 LGHNA and CDR2 YNFKEQ. V lost 0 bases and J 4 bases, leaving 16 bases between the germline ends. This CDR3 is 16 amino acids long. In DNA, the CDR3 is TGTGCCAGCAGCCAAGATTCGAGTGGAGTGGCATACGAGCAGTACTTC. It translates to CASSQDSSGVAYEQYF.

The chain employs TRBV15 and TRBJ1-1, with D maybe TRBD1 (6 bases). Trimming pared 8 bases from V and 1 base from J, leaving 14 bases between. From germline, CDR1 is LNHNV and CDR2 YYDKDF (reference sequence). This CDR3 comprises 14 residues. This CDR3 is CATGGPGTNTEAFF. The CDR3 coding sequence is TGTGCCACCGGGGGCCCGGGCACGAACACTGAAGCTTTCTTT.

The chain carries TRBV3-1 (or the pseudogene TRBV3-2) and TRBJ2-7; 7 bases line up with TRBD2. CDR3 length: 13 amino acids. CDR1 is LGHDT and CDR2 is YNNKEL in the germline V gene (reference sequence). Unmatched junction bases numbered 3, after V lost 4 bases and J lost 3 bases. For the CDR3, the DNA is TGTGCCAGCAGCCTGGGACTAATCTACGAGCAGTACTTC. This encodes CASSLGLIYEQYF.

J is TRBJ1-2 and V is TRBV24-1; 7 bases match TRBD1. The CDR3 extends over 11 amino acids. Germline assignment: CDR1 KGHDR and CDR2 SFDVKD. Trimming at V came to 7 bases and at J to 6 bases, leaving 1 base not matched to a gene. CDR3 nucleotides: TGTGCCACCAGGACAGGGAATGGCTACACCTTC. It codes for CATRTGNGYTF.

The rearrangement links TRBV1 to TRBJ2-7; the table assigns TRBD2, which was not confirmed against the DNA. TRBV1 is marked as a pseudogene. CDR3 size: 16 residues. The CDR3 protein is CTSSQVSGRPPYEQYF. CDR3 sequence (DNA): TGCACCAGCAGCCAGGTAAGCGGGAGGCCCCCCTACGAGCAGTACTTC.

The V gene is TRBV12-3 or TRBV12-4, the J gene TRBJ2-7; D is unresolved. The CDR3 runs to 13 residues. V shed 4 bases and J shed 4 bases, with 11 bases lying between them. The CDR3 coding sequence is TGTGCCAGCAGTTCCGATGGCAGATACGAGCAGTACTTC. Its translation: CASSSDGRYEQYF.

The rearrangement links TRBV7-2 to TRBJ1-1; 7 nucleotides match TRBD1. V shed 4 bases and J 3 bases; nucleotides not matched to a gene: 5. The CDR3 is made up of 14 amino acids. The germline gives CDR1 SGHTA, CDR2 FQGNSA. CDR3 sequence reads: CASSSLGQYTEAFF. CDR3 nucleotide sequence: TGTGCCAGCAGCTCCCTGGGACAGTACACTGAAGCTTTCTTT. The variable domain in full, completed from reference TRBV7-2 and TRBJ1-1, reads GAGVSQSPSNKVTEKGKDVELRCDPISGHTALYWYRQSLGQGLEFLIYFQGNSAPDKSGLPSDRFSAERTGGSVSTLTIQRTQQEDSAVYLCASSSLGQYTEAFFGQGTRLTVV.

This chain links TRBV12-5 with TRBJ2-3; D possibly corresponds to TRBD2 (6 bases). V lost 7 bases to trimming and J lost 4 bases, with 18 bases between them. The V gene's germline CDR1 is LGHNT and CDR2 FRNRAP. The CDR3 extends over 15 amino acids. The CDR3 loop reads CASVSSGGLSDTQYF. DNA of the CDR3: TGTGCTAGTGTCTCATCCGGGGGACTCTCAGATACGCAGTATTTT.

The rearrangement uses TRBV7-9 and TRBJ1-5; D perhaps matches TRBD1 (6 bases). The CDR3 consists of 15 residues. In germline, CDR1 is SEHNR, CDR2 FQNEAQ (reference sequence). Trimming removed 5 bases from V and 1 base from J, with 12 bases in between. The CDR3 is CASSKTGESNQPQHF. CDR3 coding DNA: TGTGCCAGCAGCAAGACAGGAGAAAGCAATCAGCCCCAGCATTTT.

V is TRBV28 and J is TRBJ2-5; D perhaps matches TRBD1 (7 bases). Trimming shortened V by 4 bases and J by 5 bases, and 26 bases separated the two germline ends. The CDR3 has 18 amino acids. Germline V gene lookup returns CDR1 MDHEN and CDR2 SYDVKM. CDR3 nucleotides: TGTGCCAGCAGTTCGCGAATTAAGGAGGGGGCGCAATTGGAGACCCAGTACTTC. It encodes CASSSRIKEGAQLETQYF.

This clone showed up just once. DNA of the CDR3: TGCAGCGTTGCATGGACAGGGGGTAATGAGCAGTTCTTC. Amino acid sequence: CSVAWTGGNEQFF. V and J are TRBV29-1 and TRBJ2-1, with 10 bases fitting TRBD1. The CDR3 contains 13 residues. V lost 4 bases to trimming and J lost 7 bases; unmatched junction nucleotides: 4. In germline, CDR1 is SQVTM, CDR2 ANQGSEA.

This chain connects TRBV2 to TRBJ2-7, with D possibly TRBD2 on 6 matching bases. Germline V gives CDR1 SNHLY, CDR2 FYNNEI. The CDR3 totals 14 residues. The ends were cut back, 2 bases at V and 4 bases at J, with 12 bases in the middle. The CDR3: CASSERRESYEQYF. In DNA, the CDR3 is TGTGCCAGCAGTGAAAGGAGGGAGTCATACGAGCAGTACTTC.

In the case of this clone: This sample includes further DNA sequences coding for the same CDR3. The chain recombines TRBV3-1 (or the pseudogene TRBV3-2) with TRBJ2-1; 11 bases map to TRBD2. V shed 4 bases, J shed 1 base, and the junction held 0 bases outside the gene matches. The CDR3 sequence is 15 residues long. Germline V lookup: CDR1 LGHDT, CDR2 YNNKEL (reference sequence). The CDR3 sequence: CASSPSGGSYNEQFF. The CDR3 nucleotides are TGTGCCAGCAGCCCTAGCGGGGGGTCCTACAATGAGCAGTTCTTC.

J is TRBJ2-7 and V is TRBV28; 8 bases agree with TRBD2. There are 16 residues in the CDR3. The germline gives CDR1 MDHEN, CDR2 SYDVKM. With V trimmed by 6 bases and J by 4 bases, 14 bases remained unmatched. CDR3 protein: CASSRGGSRGGYEQYF. DNA for the CDR3: TGTGCCAGCAGCCGGGGGGGCAGCCGCGGGGGTTACGAGCAGTACTTC.

This clone was seen once. This chain uses TRBV6-4 with TRBJ2-1, with TRBD2 matching 10 bases. Germline-derived CDR1 and CDR2 are MRHNA and SNTAGT. Trimming cost V 2 bases and J 6 bases; bases outside gene matches: 4. The CDR3 has 15 residues. The CDR3 region has the DNA TGTGCCAGCAGTGACGGGCTAGCGGGAGTCAATGAGCAGTTCTTC. This gives the protein CASSDGLAGVNEQFF.